This T cell receptor beta chain stems from a study of T-cell memory formation after mild COVID-19 (dated by TCRdb to about 2021). For the wider study: TCR sequence clusters from the two donors were found to be largely donor specific. In a couple of donors, T-cell clones that expanded and contracted after mild COVID-19 were followed by sequencing TCRalpha and TCRbeta repertoires longitudinally. The cohort comprised two young, previously healthy adult volunteers, one female and one male. Findings and caveats that apply to the study as a whole: Some responding clones were found in pre-infection memory, which suggests that pre-existing cross-reactive memory T cells took part in the SARS-CoV-2 response. Clones contracting from day 15 to 85 had balanced CD4/CD8 phenotypes, while a second wave expanding from day 15 to 37 was biased towards CD4+. The study covered only a couple of mild cases, and larger cohorts including severe cases with pre-infection samples were considered necessary. SARS-CoV-2 specificity was not confirmed for the second-wave clones peaking on day 37. Contracting CD4+ clones appeared mostly in the CM and EM memory subsets, whereas CD8+ clones were enriched in EMRA.

The CDR3 sequence holds 20 residues, the cysteine and phenylalanine included. The kept DNA is CDR3 alone, 60 bases in frame from the first base. V is clipped by 3 bases and J by 7 bases, and the sequence between their germline boundaries is 30 bases long. Note on this clonotype: It has no known antigen specificity. Base qualities are not recorded, but no much larger clone differs from it by a single base.

The run used an Illumina NovaSeq 6000. TCRalpha and TCRbeta cDNA libraries were constructed by 5'RACE with constant-segment primers, with sample barcodes and unique molecular identifiers being introduced. Trizol reagent was used to extract RNA from every sample. Libraries were amplified in two PCR steps, with a second sample barcode and Illumina TruSeq adapters added in the second step. The libraries were sequenced on an Illumina NovaSeq using 2 x 150 bp paired-end reads. In the authors' own workflow: Demultiplexing of reads and collapsing into UMI-guided consensus sequences were performed with migec v1.2.7. With mixcr v2.1.11, UMI consensuses were aligned to TRA and TRB V and J templates and assembled into clonotypes. A clonotype was counted as expanded or contracted only when both edgeR and NoisET called the clonotype significant, with the noise models trained on biological replicates. For edgeR calls, the thresholds were a false discovery rate-adjusted p below 0.01 and a log2 fold-change of 1. As an exploratory analysis of dynamics, max-normalized trajectories of the 1000 most abundant clonotypes were examined with PCA combined with hierarchical clustering. Separately sequenced CD4+ and CD8+ repertoires were used to assign the CD4 or CD8 phenotype of responding clones. The public reads were reprocessed in TCRdb via fastp at Q25 and MiXCR, keeping in-frame beta chains. Identical CDR3 proteins give one entry, which carries the most common genes and DNA. The V and J calls follow TCRdb's processing rather than the paper's. The table for this sample lists more than 300,000 distinct CDR3 sequences; roughly 20% of them were counted only once. About 21% of the sample comes from the top ten.

Ficoll-Paque density gradient centrifugation was the method used to isolate PBMCs. Sequencing used PBMCs or a T cell subset sorted from them (not recorded which). This TCR came from a young man who had mild COVID-19 (a few samples of this study predate the infection). The sample titles of this study are shuffled in the database, so cell type and time point are left out; the donor was told from shared clones. The chain couples TRBV12-3 or TRBV12-4 to TRBJ1-4, and perhaps TRBD1 as D gene, on 5 matching bases. The CDR3: CASSFPSNPRNRHGSEKLFF. At the DNA level, the sequence is TGTGCCAGCAGTTTTCCCTCCAACCCCCGGAACAGGCATGGAAGTGAAAAACTGTTTTTT.